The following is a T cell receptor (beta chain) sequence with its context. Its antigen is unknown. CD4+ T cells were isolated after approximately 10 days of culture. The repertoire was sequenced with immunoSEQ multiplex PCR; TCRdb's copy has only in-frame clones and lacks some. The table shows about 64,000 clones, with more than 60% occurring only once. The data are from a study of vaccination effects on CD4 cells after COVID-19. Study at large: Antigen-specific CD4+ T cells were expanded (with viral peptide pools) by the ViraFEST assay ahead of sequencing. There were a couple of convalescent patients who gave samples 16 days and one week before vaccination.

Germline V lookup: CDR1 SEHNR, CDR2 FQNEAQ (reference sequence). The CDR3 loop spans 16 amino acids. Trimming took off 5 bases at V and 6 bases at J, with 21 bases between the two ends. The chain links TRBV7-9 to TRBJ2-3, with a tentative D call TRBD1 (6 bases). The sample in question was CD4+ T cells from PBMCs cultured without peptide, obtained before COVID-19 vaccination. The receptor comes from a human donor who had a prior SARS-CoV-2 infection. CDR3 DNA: TGTGCCAGCAGCAGGACAGTGGGGATTGAAGGGGATACGCAGTATTTT. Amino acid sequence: CASSRTVGIEGDTQYF.